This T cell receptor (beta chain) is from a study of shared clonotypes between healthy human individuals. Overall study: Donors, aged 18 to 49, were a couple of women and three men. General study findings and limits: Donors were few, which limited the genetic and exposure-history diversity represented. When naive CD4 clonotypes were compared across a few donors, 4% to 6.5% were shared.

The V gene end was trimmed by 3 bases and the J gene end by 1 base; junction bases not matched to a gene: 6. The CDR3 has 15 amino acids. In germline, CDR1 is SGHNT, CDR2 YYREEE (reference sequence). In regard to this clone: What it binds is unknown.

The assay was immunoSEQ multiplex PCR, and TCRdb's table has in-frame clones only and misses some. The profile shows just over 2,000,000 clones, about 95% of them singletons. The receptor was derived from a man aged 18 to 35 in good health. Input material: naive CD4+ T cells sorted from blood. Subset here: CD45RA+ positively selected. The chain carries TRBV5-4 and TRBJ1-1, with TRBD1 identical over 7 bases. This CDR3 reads CASSSGTVGNTEAFF. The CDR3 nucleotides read TGTGCCAGCAGCTCGGGGACAGTAGGGAACACTGAAGCTTTCTTT.